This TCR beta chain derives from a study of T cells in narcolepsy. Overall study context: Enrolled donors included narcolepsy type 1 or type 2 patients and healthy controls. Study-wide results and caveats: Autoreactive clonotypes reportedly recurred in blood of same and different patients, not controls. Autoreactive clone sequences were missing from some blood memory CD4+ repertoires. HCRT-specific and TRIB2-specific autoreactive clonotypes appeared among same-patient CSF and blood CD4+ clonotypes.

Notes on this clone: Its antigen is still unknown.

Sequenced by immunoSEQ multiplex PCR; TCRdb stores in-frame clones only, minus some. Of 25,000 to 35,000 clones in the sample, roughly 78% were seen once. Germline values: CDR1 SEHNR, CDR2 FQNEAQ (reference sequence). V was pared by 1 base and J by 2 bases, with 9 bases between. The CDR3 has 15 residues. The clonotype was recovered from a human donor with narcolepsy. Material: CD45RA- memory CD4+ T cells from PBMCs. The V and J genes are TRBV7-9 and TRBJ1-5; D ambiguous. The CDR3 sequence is CASSLDVFGNQPQHF. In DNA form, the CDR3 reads TGTGCCAGCAGCTTAGACGTATTCGGCAATCAGCCCCAGCATTTT.